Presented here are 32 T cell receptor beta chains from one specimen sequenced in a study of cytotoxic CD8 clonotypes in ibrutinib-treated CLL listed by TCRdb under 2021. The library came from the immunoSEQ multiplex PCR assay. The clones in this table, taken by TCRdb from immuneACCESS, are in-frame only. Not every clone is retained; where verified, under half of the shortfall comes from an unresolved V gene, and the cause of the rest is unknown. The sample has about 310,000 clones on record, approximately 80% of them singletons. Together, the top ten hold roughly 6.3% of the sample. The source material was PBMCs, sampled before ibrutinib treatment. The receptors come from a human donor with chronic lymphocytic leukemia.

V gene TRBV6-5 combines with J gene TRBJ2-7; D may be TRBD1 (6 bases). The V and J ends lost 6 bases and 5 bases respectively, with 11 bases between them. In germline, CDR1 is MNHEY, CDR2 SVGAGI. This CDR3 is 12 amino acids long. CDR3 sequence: CASRPNRDEQYF. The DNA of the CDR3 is TGTGCCAGCAGACCCAACAGGGACGAGCAGTACTTC.

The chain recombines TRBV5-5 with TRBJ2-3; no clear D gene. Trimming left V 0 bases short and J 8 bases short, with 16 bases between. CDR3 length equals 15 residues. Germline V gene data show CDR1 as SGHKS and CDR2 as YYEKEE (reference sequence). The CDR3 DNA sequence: TGTGCCAGCAGCTTGGAGGTCCCCGTCGGTGCTACGCAGTATTTT. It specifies CASSLEVPVGATQYF.

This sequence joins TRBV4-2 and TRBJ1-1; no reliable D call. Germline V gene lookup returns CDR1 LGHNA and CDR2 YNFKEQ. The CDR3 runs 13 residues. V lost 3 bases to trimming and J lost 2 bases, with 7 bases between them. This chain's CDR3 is CASSHGKNTEAFF. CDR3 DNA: TGTGCCAGCAGCCACGGAAAAAACACTGAAGCTTTCTTT.

CDR3 sequence (DNA): TGCGCCAGCAGCACGGGCCTCTCTGGAAACACCATATATTTT. Its protein is CASSTGLSGNTIYF. V is TRBV5-1 and J is TRBJ1-3; D gene ambiguous. Germline V lookup: CDR1 SGHRS, CDR2 YFSETQ. The CDR3 spans 14 residues. Between the trimmed V and J ends, which lost 4 bases and 0 bases, there was a span of 8 bases.

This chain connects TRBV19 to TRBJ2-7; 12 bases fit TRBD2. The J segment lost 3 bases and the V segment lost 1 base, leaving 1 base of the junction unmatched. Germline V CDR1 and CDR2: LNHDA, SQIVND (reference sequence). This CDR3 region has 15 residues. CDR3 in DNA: TGTGCCAGTAGTATAGGGACTAGCGGGAACTACGAGCAGTACTTC. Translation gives CASSIGTSGNYEQYF.

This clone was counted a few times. The CDR3 loop is CASSLGRGGLYEQYF. CDR3 in DNA: TGTGCCAGCAGTTTAGGCCGGGGAGGGCTCTACGAGCAGTACTTC. The rearrangement joins TRBV27 to TRBJ2-7, with TRBD2 matching over 7 bases. With V trimmed by 2 bases and J by 3 bases, 7 bases remained unmatched. CDR1 is MNHEY and CDR2 is SMNVEV in the germline V gene (reference sequence). The CDR3 loop spans 15 amino acids.

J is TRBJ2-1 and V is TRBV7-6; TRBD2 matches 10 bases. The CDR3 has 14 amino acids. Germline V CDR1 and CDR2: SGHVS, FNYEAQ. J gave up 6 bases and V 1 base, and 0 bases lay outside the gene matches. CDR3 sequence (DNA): TGTGCCAGCAGCTTAGGACTAGCGGGCAATGAGCAGTTCTTC. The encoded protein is CASSLGLAGNEQFF.

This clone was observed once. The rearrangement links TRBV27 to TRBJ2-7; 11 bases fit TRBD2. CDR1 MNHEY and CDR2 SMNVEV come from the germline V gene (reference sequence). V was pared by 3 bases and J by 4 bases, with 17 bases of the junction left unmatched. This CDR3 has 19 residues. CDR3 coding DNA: TGTGCCAGCAGTTTTCGACACCACGGGCTAGCGGGAGGTGCATACGAGCAGTACTTC. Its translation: CASSFRHHGLAGGAYEQYF.

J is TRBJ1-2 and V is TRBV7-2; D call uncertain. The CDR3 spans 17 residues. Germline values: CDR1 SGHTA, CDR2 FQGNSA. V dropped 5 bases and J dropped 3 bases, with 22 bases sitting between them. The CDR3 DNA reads TGTGCCAGCAGCGGACGAGGTGGCGAGCGAGACTACTATGGCTACACCTTC. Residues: CASSGRGGERDYYGYTF.

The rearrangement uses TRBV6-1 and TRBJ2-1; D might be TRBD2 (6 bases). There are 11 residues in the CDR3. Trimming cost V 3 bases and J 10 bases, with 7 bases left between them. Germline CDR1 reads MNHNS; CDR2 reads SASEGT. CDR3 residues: CASSEGGEQFF. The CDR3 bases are TGTGCCAGCAGTGAGGGGGGAGAGCAGTTCTTC.

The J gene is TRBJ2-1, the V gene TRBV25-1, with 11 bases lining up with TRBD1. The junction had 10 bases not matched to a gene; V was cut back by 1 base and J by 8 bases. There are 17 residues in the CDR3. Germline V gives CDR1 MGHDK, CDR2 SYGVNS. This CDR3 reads CASSELKDRGRRDEQFF. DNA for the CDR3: TGTGCCAGCAGTGAATTAAAGGACAGGGGGCGCAGGGATGAGCAGTTCTTC.

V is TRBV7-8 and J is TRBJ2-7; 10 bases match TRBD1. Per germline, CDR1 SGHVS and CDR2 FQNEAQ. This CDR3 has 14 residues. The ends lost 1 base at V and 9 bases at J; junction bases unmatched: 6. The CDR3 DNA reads TGTGCCAGCAGCTTAGTCTCCGGGACAGGGGTGCAGTACTTC. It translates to CASSLVSGTGVQYF.

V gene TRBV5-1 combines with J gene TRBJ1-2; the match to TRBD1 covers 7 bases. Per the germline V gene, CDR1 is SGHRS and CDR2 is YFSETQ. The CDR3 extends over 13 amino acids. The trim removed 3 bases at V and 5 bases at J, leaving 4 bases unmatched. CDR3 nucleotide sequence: TGCGCCAGCAGCTATGACAGGGTTTATGGCTACACCTTC. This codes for CASSYDRVYGYTF. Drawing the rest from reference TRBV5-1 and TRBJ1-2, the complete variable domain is KAGVTQTPRYLIKTRGQQVTLSCSPISGHRSVSWYQQTPGQGLQFLFEYFSETQRNKGNFPGRFSGRQFSNSRSEMNVSTLELGDSALYLCASSYDRVYGYTFGSGTRLTVV.

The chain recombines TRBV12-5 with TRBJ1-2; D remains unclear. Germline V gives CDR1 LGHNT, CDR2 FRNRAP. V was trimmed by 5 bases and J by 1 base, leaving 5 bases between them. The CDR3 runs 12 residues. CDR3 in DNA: TGTGCTAGTGGTGCAGGTAACTATGGCTACACCTTC. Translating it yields CASGAGNYGYTF.

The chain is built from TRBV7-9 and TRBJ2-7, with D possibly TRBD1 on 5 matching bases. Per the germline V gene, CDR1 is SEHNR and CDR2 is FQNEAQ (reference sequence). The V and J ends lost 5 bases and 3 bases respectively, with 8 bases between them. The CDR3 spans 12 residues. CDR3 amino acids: CASSQGDYEQYF. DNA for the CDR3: TGTGCCAGCAGCCAAGGGGACTACGAGCAGTACTTC.

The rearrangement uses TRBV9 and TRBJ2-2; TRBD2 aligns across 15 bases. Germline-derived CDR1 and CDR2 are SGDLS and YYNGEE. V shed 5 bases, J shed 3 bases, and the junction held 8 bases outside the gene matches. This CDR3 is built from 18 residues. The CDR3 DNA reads TGTGCCAGCAGACTGGGACTAGCGGGAGGTCTTGACACCGGGGAGCTGTTTTTT. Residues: CASRLGLAGGLDTGELFF.

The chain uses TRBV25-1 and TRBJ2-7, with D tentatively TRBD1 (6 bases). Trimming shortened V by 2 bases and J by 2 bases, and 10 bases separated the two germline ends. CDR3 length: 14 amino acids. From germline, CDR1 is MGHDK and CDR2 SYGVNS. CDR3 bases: TGTGCCAGCAGTGAAAGGGACATTACCTACGAGCAGTACTTC. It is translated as CASSERDITYEQYF.

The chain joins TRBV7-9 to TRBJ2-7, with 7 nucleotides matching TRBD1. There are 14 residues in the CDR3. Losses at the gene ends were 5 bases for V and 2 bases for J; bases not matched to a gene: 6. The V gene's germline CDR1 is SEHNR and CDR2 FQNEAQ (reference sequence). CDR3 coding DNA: TGTGCCAGCAGCCCCCGACAGGGTACCTACGAGCAGTACTTC. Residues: CASSPRQGTYEQYF. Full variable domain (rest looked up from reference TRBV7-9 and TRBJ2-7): DTGVSQNPRHKITKRGQNVTFRCDPISEHNRLYWYRQTLGQGPEFLTYFQNEAQLEKSRLLSDRFSAERPKGSFSTLEIQRTEQGDSAMYLCASSPRQGTYEQYFGPGTRLTVT.

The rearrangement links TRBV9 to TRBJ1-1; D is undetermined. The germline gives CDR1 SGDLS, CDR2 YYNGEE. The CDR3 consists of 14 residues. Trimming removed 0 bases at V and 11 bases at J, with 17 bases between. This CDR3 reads CASSVDPRTTGAFF. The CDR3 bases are TGTGCCAGCAGCGTAGATCCCAGGACCACGGGGGCTTTCTTT.

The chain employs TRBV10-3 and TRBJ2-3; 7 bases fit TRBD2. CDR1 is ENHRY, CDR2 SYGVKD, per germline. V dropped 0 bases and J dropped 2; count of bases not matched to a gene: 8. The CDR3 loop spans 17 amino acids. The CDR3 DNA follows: TGTGCCATCAGTGAGTCGGAACTAGCGCTGTACACAGATACGCAGTATTTT. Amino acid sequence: CAISESELALYTDTQYF.

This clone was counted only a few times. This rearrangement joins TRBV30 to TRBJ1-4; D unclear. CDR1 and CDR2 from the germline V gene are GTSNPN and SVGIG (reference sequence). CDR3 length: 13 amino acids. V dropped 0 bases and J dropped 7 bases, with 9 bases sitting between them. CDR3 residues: CAWSVRFFEKLFF. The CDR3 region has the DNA TGTGCCTGGAGTGTAAGATTCTTTGAAAAACTGTTTTTT.

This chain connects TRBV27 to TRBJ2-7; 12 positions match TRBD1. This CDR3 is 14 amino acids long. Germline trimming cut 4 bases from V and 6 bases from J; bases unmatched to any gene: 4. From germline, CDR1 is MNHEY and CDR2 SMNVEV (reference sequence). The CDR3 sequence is CASSYRDRGLEQYF. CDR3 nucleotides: TGTGCCAGCAGTTACCGGGACAGGGGGCTCGAGCAGTACTTC.

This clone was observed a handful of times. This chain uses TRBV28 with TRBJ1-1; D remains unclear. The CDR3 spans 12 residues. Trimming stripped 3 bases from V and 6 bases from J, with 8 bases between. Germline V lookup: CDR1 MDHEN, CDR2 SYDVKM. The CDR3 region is CASSFLLAEAFF. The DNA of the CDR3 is TGTGCCAGCAGTTTCCTTCTTGCTGAAGCTTTCTTT.

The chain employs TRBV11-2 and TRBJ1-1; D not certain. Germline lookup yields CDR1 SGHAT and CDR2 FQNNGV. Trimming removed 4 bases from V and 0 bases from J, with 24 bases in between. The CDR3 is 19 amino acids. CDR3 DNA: TGTGCCAGCAGCTCCTTACCCCGACTGAGGCAGAACATGAACACTGAAGCTTTCTTT. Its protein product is CASSSLPRLRQNMNTEAFF.

CDR3 nucleotide sequence: TGTGCCAGCAGTGACAGACCCCTGGGCACTGAAGCTTTCTTT. Translating gives CASSDRPLGTEAFF. The rearrangement joins TRBV27 to TRBJ1-1, with D possibly TRBD1 on 5 matching bases. CDR1 is MNHEY, CDR2 SMNVEV, per germline (reference sequence). V lost 5 bases and J lost 4, with 14 bases in between. The CDR3 consists of 14 residues.

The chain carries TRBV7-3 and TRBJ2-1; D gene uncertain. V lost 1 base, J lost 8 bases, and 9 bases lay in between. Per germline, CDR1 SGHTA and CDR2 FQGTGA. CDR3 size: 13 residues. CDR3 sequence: CASSLSSGDEQFF. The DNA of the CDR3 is TGTGCCAGCAGCTTAAGTTCTGGGGATGAGCAGTTCTTC.

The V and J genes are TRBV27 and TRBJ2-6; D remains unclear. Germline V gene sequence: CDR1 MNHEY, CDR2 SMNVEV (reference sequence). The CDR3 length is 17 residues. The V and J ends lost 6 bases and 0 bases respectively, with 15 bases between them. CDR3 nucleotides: TGTGCCAGCAGCCGAGATCAGCGTAGCTCTGGGGCCAACGTCCTGACTTTC. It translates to CASSRDQRSSGANVLTF.

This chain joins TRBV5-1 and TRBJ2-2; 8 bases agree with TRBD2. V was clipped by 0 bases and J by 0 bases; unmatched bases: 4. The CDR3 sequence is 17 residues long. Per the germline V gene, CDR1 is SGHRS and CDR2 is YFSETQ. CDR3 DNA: TGCGCCAGCAGCTTGGAGCGGGGGTACGCGAACACCGGGGAGCTGTTTTTT. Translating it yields CASSLERGYANTGELFF.

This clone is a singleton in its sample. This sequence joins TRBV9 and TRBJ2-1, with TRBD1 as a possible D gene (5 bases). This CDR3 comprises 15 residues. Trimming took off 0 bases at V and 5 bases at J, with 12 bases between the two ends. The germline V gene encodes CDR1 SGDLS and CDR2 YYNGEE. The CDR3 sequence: CASSVGATDNNEQFF. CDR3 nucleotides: TGTGCCAGCAGCGTAGGGGCGACAGACAACAATGAGCAGTTCTTC.

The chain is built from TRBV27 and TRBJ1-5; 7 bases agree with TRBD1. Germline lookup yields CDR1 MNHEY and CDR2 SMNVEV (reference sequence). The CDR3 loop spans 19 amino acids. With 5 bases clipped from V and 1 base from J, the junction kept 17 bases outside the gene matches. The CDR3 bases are TGTGCCAGCAGTACCTCGGACAGGATGTGGGGGGAAAGCAATCAGCCCCAGCATTTT. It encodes CASSTSDRMWGESNQPQHF.

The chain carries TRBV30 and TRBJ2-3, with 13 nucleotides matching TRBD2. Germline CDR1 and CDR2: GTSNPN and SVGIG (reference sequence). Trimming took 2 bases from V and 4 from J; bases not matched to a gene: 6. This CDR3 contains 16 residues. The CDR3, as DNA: TGTGCCTGGAGTCTCGGACTAGCGGGAGCAGCAGATACGCAGTATTTT. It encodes CAWSLGLAGAADTQYF.

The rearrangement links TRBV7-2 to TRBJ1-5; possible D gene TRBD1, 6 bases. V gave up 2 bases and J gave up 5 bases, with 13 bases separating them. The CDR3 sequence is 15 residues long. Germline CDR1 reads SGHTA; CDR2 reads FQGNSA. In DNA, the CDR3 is TGTGCCAGCAGCTTACAGGGGTATCCTTATCAGCCCCAGCATTTT. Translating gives CASSLQGYPYQPQHF.